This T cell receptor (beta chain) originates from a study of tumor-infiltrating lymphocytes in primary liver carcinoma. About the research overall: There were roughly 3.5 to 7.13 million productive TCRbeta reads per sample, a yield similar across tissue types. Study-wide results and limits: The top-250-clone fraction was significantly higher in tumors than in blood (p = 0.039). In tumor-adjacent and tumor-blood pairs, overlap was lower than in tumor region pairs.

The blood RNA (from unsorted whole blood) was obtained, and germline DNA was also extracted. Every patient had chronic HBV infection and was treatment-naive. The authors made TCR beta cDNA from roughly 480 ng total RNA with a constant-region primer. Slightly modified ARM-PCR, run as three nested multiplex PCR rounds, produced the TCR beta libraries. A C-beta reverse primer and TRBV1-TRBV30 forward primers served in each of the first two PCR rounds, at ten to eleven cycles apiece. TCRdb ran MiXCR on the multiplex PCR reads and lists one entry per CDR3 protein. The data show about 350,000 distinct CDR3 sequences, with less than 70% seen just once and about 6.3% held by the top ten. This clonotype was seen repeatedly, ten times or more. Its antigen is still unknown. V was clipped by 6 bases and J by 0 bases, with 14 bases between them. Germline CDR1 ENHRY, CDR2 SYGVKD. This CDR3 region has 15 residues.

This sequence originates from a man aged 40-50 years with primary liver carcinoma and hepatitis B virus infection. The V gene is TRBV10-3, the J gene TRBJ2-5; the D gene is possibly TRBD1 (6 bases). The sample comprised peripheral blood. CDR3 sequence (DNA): TGTGCCATCAGCCAGGGGCGAGGTAACCAAGAGACCCAGTACTTC. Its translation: CAISQGRGNQETQYF.